The 18 T cell receptor beta chains listed next were all sequenced from one sample in a study of OX40 agonist ivuxolimab in advanced cancers. Using immunoSEQ multiplex PCR, the repertoire was profiled, and TCRdb retains in-frame clones only, with some absent. The table shows about 100,000 clones, with roughly 94% occurring only once. Sequencing used CD4+ or CD8+ T cells sorted from blood, obtained in a trial of the OX40 agonist ivuxolimab. Receptors were obtained from an adult with an advanced solid tumor such as melanoma, head and neck, liver or kidney cancer.

The chain combines TRBV11-3 with TRBJ2-1; 7 bases line up with TRBD2. The CDR3 loop spans 15 amino acids. Trimming at V came to 1 base and at J to 6 bases, leaving 6 bases not matched to a gene. Germline CDR1 reads SGHNT; CDR2 reads YENEEA. The CDR3 coding sequence is TGTGCCAGCAGCTTAGGGGAGGGCCTATCCAATGAGCAGTTCTTC. Translating it yields CASSLGEGLSNEQFF. The entire variable domain, with the rest obtained from reference TRBV11-3 and TRBJ2-1, is as follows: EAGVVQSPRYKIIEKKQPVAFWCNPISGHNTLYWYLQNLGQGPELLIRYENEEAVDDSQLPKDRFSAERLKGVDSTLKIQPAELGDSAVYLCASSLGEGLSNEQFFGPGTRLTVL.

This rearrangement joins TRBV7-9 to TRBJ2-4; D tentatively reads TRBD1 or TRBD2 (5 bases each). Germline V gene data show CDR1 as SEHNR and CDR2 as FQNEAQ (reference sequence). V was cut by 0 bases and J by 8 bases, with 17 bases left in between. The CDR3 is 16 residues long. DNA of the CDR3: TGTGCCAGCAGCTTAGCAGATCGAGGGGATTGGGACATTCAGTACTTC. It specifies CASSLADRGDWDIQYF. The full variable domain, with the rest looked up from reference TRBV7-9 and TRBJ2-4, is DTGVSQNPRHKITKRGQNVTFRCDPISEHNRLYWYRQTLGQGPEFLTYFQNEAQLEKSRLLSDRFSAERPKGSFSTLEIQRTEQGDSAMYLCASSLADRGDWDIQYFGAGTRLSVL.

This sequence joins TRBV6-1 and TRBJ1-5, with no clear D. The V gene lost 1 base and the J gene lost 9 bases, with 10 bases spanning the gap. CDR1 is MNHNS, CDR2 SASEGT, per germline. CDR3 length: 13 residues. The CDR3 region is CASSEGANGPQHF. Here the CDR3 DNA reads TGTGCCAGCAGTGAAGGGGCCAACGGGCCCCAGCATTTT.

This chain connects TRBV6-5 to TRBJ2-7, with TRBD2 matching over 9 bases. Trimming took 2 bases from V and 2 from J; bases not matched to a gene: 7. The CDR3 contains 16 residues. Looked up from germline, CDR1 is MNHEY and CDR2 is SVGAGI. CDR3 sequence: CASSYGASGTAYEQYF. The CDR3 nucleotides are TGTGCCAGCAGTTACGGAGCTAGCGGGACAGCCTACGAGCAGTACTTC.

This chain uses TRBV4-2 with TRBJ2-4; 7 positions match TRBD1. This CDR3 region has 19 residues. V shed 1 base, J shed 0 bases, and the junction held 12 bases outside the gene matches. The germline V gene has CDR1 LGHNA and CDR2 YNFKEQ. CDR3 nucleotides: TGTGCCAGCAGCCAAGGGTATAAAGGGGGCTCTCTAGCCAAAAACATTCAGTACTTC. Translated: CASSQGYKGGSLAKNIQYF.

This sequence joins TRBV21-1 and TRBJ1-1; the table assigns TRBD1, which was not confirmed against the DNA. TRBV21-1 is a pseudogene. CDR3 length: 16 residues. CDR3 bases: TGTGCCAGCAGCAAAAAGGTCGGGACAGGACACACTGAAGCTTTCTTT. Encoded protein: CASSKKVGTGHTEAFF.

The rearrangement links TRBV28 to TRBJ1-2; D is uncertain. Germline loops: CDR1 MDHEN, CDR2 SYDVKM. The CDR3 is 14 amino acids. V lost 6 bases and J 5 bases, leaving 16 bases between the germline ends. The CDR3 DNA is TGTGCCAGCAGGGAATTGTTGCCGCGGTATGGCTACACCTTC. Its protein is CASRELLPRYGYTF.

This clone was seen a handful of times. V usage is TRBV29-1 and J usage is TRBJ2-7; D gene unclear. The V gene lost 4 bases and the J gene lost 1 base, with 17 bases spanning the gap. CDR1 and CDR2 from the germline V gene are SQVTM and ANQGSEA. This CDR3 has 15 amino acids. The CDR3 DNA follows: TGCAGCGTTGGAATGGCAGCATCTCCTTCCTACGAGCAGTACTTC. It is translated as CSVGMAASPSYEQYF.

This chain links TRBV7-2 with TRBJ2-7; the D gene could be TRBD1 or TRBD2 (5 bases each). The CDR3 has 13 amino acids. Trimming took 5 bases from V and 3 from J, leaving 11 bases between them. Germline V lookup: CDR1 SGHTA, CDR2 FQGNSA. This chain's CDR3 is CASSPTGLYEQYF. In DNA, the CDR3 is TGTGCCAGCAGCCCCACGGGGCTCTACGAGCAGTACTTC.

The chain couples TRBV7-8 to TRBJ2-1; TRBD1 matches 7 bases. Trimming removed 5 bases from V and 10 bases from J; junction bases left unmatched: 8. CDR1 is SGHVS and CDR2 is FQNEAQ in the germline V gene. The length of the CDR3 is 13 residues. The CDR3 nucleotides read TGTGCCAGCAGCACCCGGACAGGCCTGGAGCAGTTCTTC. It translates to CASSTRTGLEQFF.

CDR3 sequence reads: CASSQETGQGVSYNSPLHF. CDR3 nucleotide sequence: TGTGCCAGCAGCCAGGAAACGGGACAGGGGGTCTCCTATAATTCACCCCTCCACTTT. The chain combines TRBV4-2 with TRBJ1-6, with 11 bases aligning to TRBD1. The CDR3 runs 19 residues. V lost 3 bases to trimming and J lost 0 bases; unmatched junction nucleotides: 7. CDR1 and CDR2 (germline): LGHNA, YNFKEQ.

This chain links TRBV10-3 with TRBJ2-7, with a possible D match to TRBD1 (6 bases). With 10 bases removed from V and 0 bases from J, the gap between germline ends came to 16 bases. Germline CDR1 ENHRY, CDR2 SYGVKD. CDR3 length: 14 amino acids. DNA for the CDR3: TGTGCCAGCACTGGGGGCGGAGGCTCCTACGAGCAGTACTTC. Its translation is CASTGGGGSYEQYF.

This sequence joins TRBV19 and TRBJ1-1, with 9 bases matching TRBD1. The junction had 10 bases not matched to a gene; V was cut back by 6 bases and J by 5 bases. CDR1 and CDR2 (germline): LNHDA, SQIVND (reference sequence). This CDR3 contains 15 residues. The CDR3: CASSDTGQGVTEAFF. The CDR3 DNA reads as TGTGCCAGTAGCGACACGGGACAGGGTGTTACTGAAGCTTTCTTT. Variable domain in full (rest from reference TRBV19 and TRBJ1-1): DGGITQSPKYLFRKEGQNVTLSCEQNLNHDAMYWYRQDPGQGLRLIYYSQIVNDFQKGDIAEGYSVSREKKESFPLTVTSAQKNPTAFYLCASSDTGQGVTEAFFGQGTRLTVV.

The chain carries TRBV28 and TRBJ2-3; D gene unclear. Between the trimmed V and J ends, which lost 7 bases and 0 bases, there was a span of 8 bases. The length of the CDR3 is 13 residues. Per the germline V gene, CDR1 is MDHEN and CDR2 is SYDVKM. The CDR3 here is CASTVTSTDTQYF. Written as DNA, the CDR3 is TGTGCCAGCACTGTGACTAGCACAGATACGCAGTATTTT.

The chain couples TRBV11-3 to TRBJ2-5; D perhaps matches TRBD2 (6 bases). Germline lookup yields CDR1 SGHNT and CDR2 YENEEA. The CDR3 loop spans 14 amino acids. Trimming removed 5 bases from V and 3 bases from J, with 13 bases in between. As DNA, the CDR3 is TGTGCCAGCAGCGAGGGACTCGACAAAGAGACCCAGTACTTC. It translates to CASSEGLDKETQYF.

V gene TRBV9 combines with J gene TRBJ2-7; D is uncertain. Germline V gives CDR1 SGDLS, CDR2 YYNGEE. Trimming removed 4 bases at V and 1 base at J, with 9 bases between. The CDR3 consists of 13 residues. In DNA, the CDR3 is TGTGCCAGCAGCTCCGGCGGATCCTACGAGCAGTACTTC. It codes for CASSSGGSYEQYF.

The rearrangement links TRBV19 to TRBJ1-5; maybe TRBD1 (5 bases). In germline, CDR1 is LNHDA, CDR2 SQIVND (reference sequence). The CDR3 consists of 14 residues. Trimming cost V 3 bases and J 3 bases, with 9 bases left between them. CDR3 nucleotide sequence: TGTGCCAGTAGTATTGGGGCAGACAATCAGCCCCAGCATTTT. Its protein product is CASSIGADNQPQHF.

The rearrangement joins TRBV29-1 to TRBJ2-7; 9 nucleotides match TRBD2. There are 14 residues in the CDR3. Per germline, CDR1 SQVTM and CDR2 ANQGSEA. V dropped 7 bases and J dropped 2; count of bases not matched to a gene: 9. The CDR3 DNA reads TGCAGCGCTTTGACTAGCGGAACAACCTACGAGCAGTACTTC. This codes for CSALTSGTTYEQYF.